This TCR beta chain was retrieved from a study of CD8 T cells in Susac syndrome (dated by TCRdb to between 2017 and 2020). With respect to the entire study: Repertoire sequencing was used to test whether CD8+ T cell activation and differentiation in Susac syndrome was antigen driven. The clonality of the CD8+ T cell repertoire was compared across 12 healthy donors, about 14 Susac syndrome patients and 15 multiple sclerosis patients.

RNA was extracted using the RNeasy kit, and roughly 0.5 to 1 microgram was reverse transcribed with random hexamers. TCR beta CDR3 regions were amplified with the immunoSEQ multiplex PCR assay covering 54 Vbeta and 13 Jbeta segments. PCR amplification bias was corrected by using a synthetic template baseline for primer optimization and computational correction. The original pipeline was this. Reads were assigned to V, D and J genes according to IMGT and analyzed in immunoSEQ Analyzer, with only productive sequences retained. Clonality was computed as one minus Shannon entropy normalized by log2 of the number of productive unique sequences. For each patient and control, public and private clones were evaluated among the 100 most prevalent clones. A clone was defined as Susac-specific if it was absent from the healthy and MS cohorts, from 1052 published viral clones and from other ImmuneACCESS disease sequences. TCRdb trimmed the raw reads at Q25, called clones with MiXCR and kept productive beta chains. Each entry merges the rows of one CDR3 protein and shows their most common DNA and genes. What appears here as the V and J calls and clone size reflects TCRdb's work, not the paper's. Across this sample there are 50,000 or so distinct CDR3 sequences, with 90% to 95% seen only once. More than 0.45% of the sample rests with the top ten.

For CDR1 and CDR2, the germline V gene lists SNHLY and FYNNEI. The germline ends are 4 bases apart after V is trimmed by 3 bases and J by 8 bases. Counted from cysteine to phenylalanine, this CDR3 has 10 amino acids. The only DNA kept is the CDR3, 30 bases in frame from the first base. Results and caveats for the whole study, not just this receptor: The number of individuals in the TCR sequencing and HLA analysis was recognized as being relatively small.

High-throughput TCR beta sequencing profiled peripheral blood CD8+ and CD4+ T cells from healthy donors, Susac syndrome patients and multiple sclerosis patients. The healthy donors served as controls matched for age and sex. Bulk CD8+ and CD4+ T cells were purified magnetically by negative isolation, whereas CD8+ TEMRA cells were enriched by FACS. Blood was collected in EDTA tubes and processed within 24 hours, with PBMCs isolated through density gradient centrifugation. PBMCs destined for TCR sequencing were cryopreserved in liquid nitrogen and later thawed in a 37 °C water bath. The sorted or isolated CD4+, CD8+ and CD8+ TEMRA cells had a purity of 90% or higher. Notes on this clonotype: Its antigen is still unknown. No quality values exist for individual bases; no much larger clone is one base distant.

The receptor chain draws on TRBV2 and TRBJ1-2; confidence is insufficient to name the D gene. Sequenced: CD8+ T cells from PBMCs. The TCR originated in a human donor in good health. CDR3 sequence: CASSDGGYTF. The sequenced DNA: TGTGCCAGCAGTGATGGCGGCTACACCTTC. With the rest looked up from the reference TRBV2 and TRBJ1-2 genes rather than sequenced, the full variable domain is EPEVTQTPSHQVTQMGQEVILRCVPISNHLYFYWYRQILGQKVEFLVSFYNNEISEKSEIFDDQFSVERPDGSNFTLKIRSTKLEDSAMYFCASSDGGYTFGSGTRLTVV.